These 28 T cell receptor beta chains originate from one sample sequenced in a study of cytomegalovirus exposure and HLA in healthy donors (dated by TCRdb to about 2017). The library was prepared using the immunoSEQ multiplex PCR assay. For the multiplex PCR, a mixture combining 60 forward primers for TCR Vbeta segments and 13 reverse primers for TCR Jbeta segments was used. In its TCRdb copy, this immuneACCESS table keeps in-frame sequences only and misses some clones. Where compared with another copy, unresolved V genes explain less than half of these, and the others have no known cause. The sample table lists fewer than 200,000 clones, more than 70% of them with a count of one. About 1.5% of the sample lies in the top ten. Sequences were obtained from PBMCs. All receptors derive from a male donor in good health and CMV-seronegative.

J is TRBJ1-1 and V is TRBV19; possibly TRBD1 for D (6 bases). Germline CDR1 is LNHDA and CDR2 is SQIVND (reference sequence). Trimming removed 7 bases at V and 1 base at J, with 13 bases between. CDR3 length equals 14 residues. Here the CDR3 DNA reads TGTGCCAGTATCCCACAGGGCCCGAACACTGAAGCTTTCTTT. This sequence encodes CASIPQGPNTEAFF.

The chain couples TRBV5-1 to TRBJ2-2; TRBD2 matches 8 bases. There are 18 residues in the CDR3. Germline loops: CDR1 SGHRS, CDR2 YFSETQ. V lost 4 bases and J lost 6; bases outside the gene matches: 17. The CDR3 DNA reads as TGCGCCAGCAGCCCAACCTTCTGGGCGGGGGGTACGGCCGGGGAGCTGTTTTTT. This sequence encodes CASSPTFWAGGTAGELFF.

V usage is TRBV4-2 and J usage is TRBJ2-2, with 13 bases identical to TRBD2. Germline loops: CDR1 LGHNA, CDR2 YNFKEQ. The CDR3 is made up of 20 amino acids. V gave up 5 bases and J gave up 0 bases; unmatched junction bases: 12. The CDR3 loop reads CASSGKLAGGPFANTGELFF. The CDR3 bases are TGTGCCAGCAGCGGGAAACTAGCGGGAGGGCCGTTCGCGAACACCGGGGAGCTGTTTTTT.

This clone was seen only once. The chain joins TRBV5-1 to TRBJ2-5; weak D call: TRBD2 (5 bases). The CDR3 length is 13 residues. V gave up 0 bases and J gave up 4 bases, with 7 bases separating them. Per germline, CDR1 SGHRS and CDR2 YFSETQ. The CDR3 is CASSLGGPETQYF. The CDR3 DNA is TGCGCCAGCAGCTTGGGCGGGCCAGAGACCCAGTACTTC.

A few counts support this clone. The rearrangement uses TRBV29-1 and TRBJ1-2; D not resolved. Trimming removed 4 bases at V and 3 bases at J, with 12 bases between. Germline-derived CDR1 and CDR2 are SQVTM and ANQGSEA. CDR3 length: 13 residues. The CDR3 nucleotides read TGCAGCGTTGTAGGTCGGCGGGACTATGGCTACACCTTC. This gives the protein CSVVGRRDYGYTF.

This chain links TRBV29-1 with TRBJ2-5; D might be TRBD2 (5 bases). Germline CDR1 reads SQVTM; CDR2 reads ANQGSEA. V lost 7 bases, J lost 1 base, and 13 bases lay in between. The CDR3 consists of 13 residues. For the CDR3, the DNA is TGCAGCGCCGAGCGGCGGATCCAAGAGACCCAGTACTTC. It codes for CSAERRIQETQYF.

CDR3 amino acids: CASSQETSLIHEQYF. The CDR3 nucleotides are TGCGCCAGCAGCCAAGAGACTAGCCTGATCCACGAGCAGTACTTC. J is TRBJ2-7 and V is TRBV4-1; 7 nucleotides agree with TRBD2. After removal of 0 bases from V and 5 bases from J, the junction contained 7 bases not matched to a gene. The CDR3 has 15 amino acids. Germline V gives CDR1 MGHRA, CDR2 YSYEKL.

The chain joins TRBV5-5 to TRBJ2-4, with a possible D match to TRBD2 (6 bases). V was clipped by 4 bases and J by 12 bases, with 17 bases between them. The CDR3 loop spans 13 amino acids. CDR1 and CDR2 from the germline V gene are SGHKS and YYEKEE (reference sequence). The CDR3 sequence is CASSRIGGVAQYF. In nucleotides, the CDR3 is TGTGCCAGCAGCCGTATTGGAGGGGTAGCTCAGTACTTC.

The CDR3 loop reads CACRTGNTDTQYF. The CDR3 DNA sequence: TGTGCCTGCCGGACAGGAAACACAGATACGCAGTATTTT. The chain couples TRBV30 to TRBJ2-3; 7 nucleotides agree with TRBD1. Germline CDR1 and CDR2: GTSNPN and SVGIG (reference sequence). V dropped 6 bases and J dropped 2; count of bases not matched to a gene: 5. CDR3 length: 13 residues.

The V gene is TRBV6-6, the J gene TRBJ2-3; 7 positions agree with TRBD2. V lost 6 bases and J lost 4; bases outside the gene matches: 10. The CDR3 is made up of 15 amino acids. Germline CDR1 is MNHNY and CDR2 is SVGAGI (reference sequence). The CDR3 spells CASSHMAGVPDTQYF. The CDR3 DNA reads TGTGCCAGCAGCCATATGGCGGGGGTACCAGATACGCAGTATTTT.

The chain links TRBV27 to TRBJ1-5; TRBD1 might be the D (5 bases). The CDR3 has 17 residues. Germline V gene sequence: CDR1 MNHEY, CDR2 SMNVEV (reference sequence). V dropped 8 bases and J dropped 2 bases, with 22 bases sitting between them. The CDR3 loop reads CASSRWGGGEGNQPQHF. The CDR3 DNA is TGTGCCAGCTCACGATGGGGCGGGGGTGAGGGCAATCAGCCCCAGCATTTT.

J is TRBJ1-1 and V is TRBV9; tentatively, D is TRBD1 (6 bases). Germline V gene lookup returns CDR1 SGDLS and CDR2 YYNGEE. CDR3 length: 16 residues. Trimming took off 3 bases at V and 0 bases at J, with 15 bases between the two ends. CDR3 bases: TGTGCCAGCAGCGCCACGGACAGCCTAATGAACACTGAAGCTTTCTTT. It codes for CASSATDSLMNTEAFF.

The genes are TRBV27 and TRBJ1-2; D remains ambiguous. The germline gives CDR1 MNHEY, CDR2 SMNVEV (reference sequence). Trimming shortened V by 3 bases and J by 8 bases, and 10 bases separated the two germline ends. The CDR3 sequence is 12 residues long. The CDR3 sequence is CASSLSGSGYTF. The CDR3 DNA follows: TGTGCCAGCAGTTTGTCGGGGTCAGGCTACACCTTC.

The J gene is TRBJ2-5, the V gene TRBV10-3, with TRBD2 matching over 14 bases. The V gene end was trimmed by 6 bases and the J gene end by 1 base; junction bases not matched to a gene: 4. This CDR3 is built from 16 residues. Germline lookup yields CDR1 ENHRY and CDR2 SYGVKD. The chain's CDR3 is CAISMGTSGSQETQYF. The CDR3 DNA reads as TGTGCCATCAGCATGGGGACTAGCGGGAGCCAAGAGACCCAGTACTTC.

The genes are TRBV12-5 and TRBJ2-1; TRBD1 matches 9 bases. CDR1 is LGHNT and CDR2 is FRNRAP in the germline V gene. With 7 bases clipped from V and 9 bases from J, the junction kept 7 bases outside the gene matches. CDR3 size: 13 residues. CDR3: CASAGQGLIEQFF. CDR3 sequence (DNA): TGTGCTAGTGCGGGACAGGGCTTAATTGAGCAGTTCTTC.

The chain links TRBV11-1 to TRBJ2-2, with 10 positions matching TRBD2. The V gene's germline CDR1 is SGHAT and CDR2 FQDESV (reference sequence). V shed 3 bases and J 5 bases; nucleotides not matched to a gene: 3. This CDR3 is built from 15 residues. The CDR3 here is CASSFTSGITGELFF. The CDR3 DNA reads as TGTGCCAGCAGCTTCACTAGCGGGATAACCGGGGAGCTGTTTTTT.

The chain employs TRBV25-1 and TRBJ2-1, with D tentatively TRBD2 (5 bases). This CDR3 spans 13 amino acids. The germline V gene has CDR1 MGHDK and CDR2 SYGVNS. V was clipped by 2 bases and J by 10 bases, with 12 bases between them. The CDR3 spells CASSEVLWEEQFF. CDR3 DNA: TGTGCCAGCAGTGAAGTGCTTTGGGAGGAGCAGTTCTTC.

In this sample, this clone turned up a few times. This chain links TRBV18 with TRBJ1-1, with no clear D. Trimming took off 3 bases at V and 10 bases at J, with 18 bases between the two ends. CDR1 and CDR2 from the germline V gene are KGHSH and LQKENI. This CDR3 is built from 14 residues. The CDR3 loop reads CASSPHPSGVAAFF. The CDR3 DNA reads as TGTGCCAGCTCACCTCATCCATCCGGGGTTGCAGCTTTCTTT.

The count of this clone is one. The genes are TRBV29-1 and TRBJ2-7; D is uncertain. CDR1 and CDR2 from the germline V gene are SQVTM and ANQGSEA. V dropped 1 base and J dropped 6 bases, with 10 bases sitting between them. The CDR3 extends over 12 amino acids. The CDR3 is CSVEGGAVEQYF. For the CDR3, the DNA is TGCAGCGTTGAAGGAGGAGCAGTCGAGCAGTACTTC.

DNA of the CDR3: TGCGCCAGCAGCTCAACTAGCGGACAAGAGACCCAGTACTTC. It is translated as CASSSTSGQETQYF. The chain recombines TRBV5-1 with TRBJ2-5, with 8 bases aligning to TRBD2. The CDR3 runs to 14 residues. Germline CDR1 reads SGHRS; CDR2 reads YFSETQ. Trimming took 3 bases from V and 2 from J; bases not matched to a gene: 3.

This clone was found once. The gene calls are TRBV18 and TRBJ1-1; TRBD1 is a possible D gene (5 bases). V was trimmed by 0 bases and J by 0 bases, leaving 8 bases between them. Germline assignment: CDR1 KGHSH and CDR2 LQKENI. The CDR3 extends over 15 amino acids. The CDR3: CASSPPGGLNTEAFF. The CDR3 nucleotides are TGTGCCAGCTCACCACCGGGGGGACTGAACACTGAAGCTTTCTTT. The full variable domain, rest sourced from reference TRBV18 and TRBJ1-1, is NAGVMQNPRHLVRRRGQEARLRCSPMKGHSHVYWYRQLPEEGLKFMVYLQKENIIDESGMPKERFSAEFPKEGPSILRIQQVVRGDSAAYFCASSPPGGLNTEAFFGQGTRLTVV.

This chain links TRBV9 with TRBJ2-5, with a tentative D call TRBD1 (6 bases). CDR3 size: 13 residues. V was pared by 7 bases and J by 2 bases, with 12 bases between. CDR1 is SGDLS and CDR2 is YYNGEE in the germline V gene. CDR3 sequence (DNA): TGTGCCAGCGGGGGCCCGGGGCAAGAGACCCAGTACTTC. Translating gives CASGGPGQETQYF. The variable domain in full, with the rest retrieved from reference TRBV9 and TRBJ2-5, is DSGVTQTPKHLITATGQRVTLRCSPRSGDLSVYWYQQSLDQGLQFLIQYYNGEERAKGNILERFSAQQFPDLHSELNLSSLELGDSALYFCASGGPGQETQYFGPGTRLLVL.

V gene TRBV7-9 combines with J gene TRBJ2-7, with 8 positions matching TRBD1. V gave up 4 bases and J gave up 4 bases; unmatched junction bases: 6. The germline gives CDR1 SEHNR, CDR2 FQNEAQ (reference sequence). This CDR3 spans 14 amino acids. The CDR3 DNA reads TGTGCCAGCAGCTCAGACAGGGGCAGTTACGAGCAGTACTTC. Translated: CASSSDRGSYEQYF.

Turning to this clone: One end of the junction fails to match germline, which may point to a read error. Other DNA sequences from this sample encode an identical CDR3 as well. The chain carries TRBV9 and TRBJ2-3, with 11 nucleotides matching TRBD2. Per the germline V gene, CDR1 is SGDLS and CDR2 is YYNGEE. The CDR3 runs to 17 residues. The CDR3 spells CASSVGASGGITDTQYF. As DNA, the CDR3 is TGTGCCAGCAGTGTAGGGGCTAGCGGGGGGATCACAGATACGCAGTATTTT.

The CDR3 here is CASSRSQGDSGNTIYF. DNA of the CDR3: TGTGCCAGCAGCCGATCACAGGGGGACTCTGGAAACACCATATATTTT. The chain combines TRBV7-9 with TRBJ1-3; 8 nucleotides match TRBD1. CDR1 is SEHNR and CDR2 is FQNEAQ in the germline V gene (reference sequence). Trimming removed 5 bases from V and 0 bases from J; junction bases left unmatched: 6. The CDR3 is made up of 16 amino acids. Using reference TRBV7-9 and TRBJ1-3 for the parts outside the CDR3, the full variable domain is DTGVSQNPRHKITKRGQNVTFRCDPISEHNRLYWYRQTLGQGPEFLTYFQNEAQLEKSRLLSDRFSAERPKGSFSTLEIQRTEQGDSAMYLCASSRSQGDSGNTIYFGEGSWLTVV.

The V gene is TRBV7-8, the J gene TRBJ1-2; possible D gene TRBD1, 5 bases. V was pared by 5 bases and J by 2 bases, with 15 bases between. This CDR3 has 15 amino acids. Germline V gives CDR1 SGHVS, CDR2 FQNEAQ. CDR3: CASSPSRVWNYGYTF. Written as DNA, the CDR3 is TGTGCCAGCAGCCCCAGCAGGGTCTGGAACTATGGCTACACCTTC. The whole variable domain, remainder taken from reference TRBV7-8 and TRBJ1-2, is GAGVSQSPRYKVAKRGQDVALRCDPISGHVSLFWYQQALGQGPEFLTYFQNEAQLDKSGLPSDRFFAERPEGSVSTLKIQRTQQEDSAVYLCASSPSRVWNYGYTFGSGTRLTVV.

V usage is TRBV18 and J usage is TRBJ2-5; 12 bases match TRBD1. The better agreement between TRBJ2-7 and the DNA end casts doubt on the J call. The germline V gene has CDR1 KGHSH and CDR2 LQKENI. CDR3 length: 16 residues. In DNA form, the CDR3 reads TGTGCCAGCTCGGCCGGGACAGGGGGCCTTCGGGACGAGCAGTACTTC. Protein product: CASSAGTGGLRDEQYF.

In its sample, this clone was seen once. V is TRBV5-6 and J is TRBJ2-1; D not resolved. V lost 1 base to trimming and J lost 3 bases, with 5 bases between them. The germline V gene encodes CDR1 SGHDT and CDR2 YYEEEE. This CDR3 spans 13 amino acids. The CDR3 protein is CASSLNGYNEQFF. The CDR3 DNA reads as TGTGCCAGCAGCTTGAACGGCTACAATGAGCAGTTCTTC.